Listed below are T cell receptor beta chains from one sample, sequenced in a study of cytomegalovirus exposure and HLA in healthy donors. Sequenced by immunoSEQ multiplex PCR; TCRdb stores in-frame clones only, minus some. Of about 140,000 clones in the sample, around 73% are singletons; the top ten hold over 2.5%. The sample taken for sequencing was PBMCs. These receptors came from a female donor in good health and CMV-seronegative. Both conserved end residues are part of each CDR3. A D gene is named only where the DNA matches it firmly. Where a row states a size, it is once, few, many or the class of an expanded clone; other rows omit it.

v_call: TRBV10-3
d_call: TRBD2
j_call: TRBJ2-2
clone_size: .
cdr3_nt: TGTGCCATCAGTGGGGAGGGCAGTACCGGGGAGCTGTTTTTT
cdr3_aa: CAISGEGSTGELFF

v_call: TRBV4-1
d_call: TRBD1
j_call: TRBJ1-5
clone_size: few
cdr3_nt: TGCGCCAGCAGCCAAGATAGGCTGACAGGGTTTGGTCAGCCCCAGCATTTT
cdr3_aa: CASSQDRLTGFGQPQHF

v_call: TRBV28
d_call: TRBD1
j_call: TRBJ1-1
clone_size: once
cdr3_nt: TGTGCCAGCAGTTATCCCCAGGGGGCCGGAACTGAAGCTTTCTTT
cdr3_aa: CASSYPQGAGTEAFF

v_call: TRBV28
d_call: .
j_call: TRBJ1-5
clone_size: few
cdr3_nt: TGTGCCAGCAGTTTATCCTTTCGGGGTAGAAATCAGCCCCAGCATTTT
cdr3_aa: CASSLSFRGRNQPQHF

v_call: TRBV4-1
d_call: .
j_call: TRBJ2-7
clone_size: .
cdr3_nt: TGCGCCAGCAGCCAAGGGGCTTTGGACACCTACGAGCAGTACTTC
cdr3_aa: CASSQGALDTYEQYF

v_call: TRBV9
d_call: .
j_call: TRBJ1-2
clone_size: .
cdr3_nt: TGTGCCAGCAGCACCGGACAAGGCTACCCCTTC
cdr3_aa: CASSTGQGYPF

v_call: TRBV7-9
d_call: TRBD2
j_call: TRBJ2-7
clone_size: .
cdr3_nt: TGTTCCATCGGGAGGGAAGGCGAGCAGTACTTC
cdr3_aa: CSIGREGEQYF

v_call: TRBV2
d_call: TRBD1
j_call: TRBJ1-5
clone_size: once
cdr3_nt: TGTGCCAGCAGGATGAGTACAGGGGTTAGCAATCAGCCCCAGCATTTT
cdr3_aa: CASRMSTGVSNQPQHF

v_call: TRBV7-2
d_call: .
j_call: TRBJ1-6
clone_size: .
cdr3_nt: TGTGCCAGCAGCTTAGCTCGGCGGTCACCCCTCCACTTT
cdr3_aa: CASSLARRSPLHF

v_call: TRBV10-3
d_call: .
j_call: TRBJ1-2
clone_size: .
cdr3_nt: TGTGCCATCAGTGAGTCCCGAGGGAACTATGGCTACACCTTC
cdr3_aa: CAISESRGNYGYTF

v_call: TRBV7-3
d_call: TRBD2
j_call: TRBJ2-3
clone_size: .
cdr3_nt: TGTGCCAGCAGCGGGACGAGCGGGGTGGGAGATACGCAGTATTTT
cdr3_aa: CASSGTSGVGDTQYF

v_call: TRBV28
d_call: TRBD1
j_call: TRBJ1-2
clone_size: .
cdr3_nt: TGTGCCAGCAGTTTATTTATACGCGGGACAGGGCACGGCTACACCTTC
cdr3_aa: CASSLFIRGTGHGYTF

v_call: TRBV10-3
d_call: .
j_call: TRBJ2-1
clone_size: once
cdr3_nt: TGTGCCATCAGTGAAACGGGTTACAATGAGCAGTTCTTC
cdr3_aa: CAISETGYNEQFF

v_call: TRBV2
d_call: TRBD2
j_call: TRBJ2-5
clone_size: .
cdr3_nt: TGTGCCAGCAGTCAAGGACTAGCGGTTACGGAAGAGACCCAGTACTTC
cdr3_aa: CASSQGLAVTEETQYF

v_call: TRBV6-5
d_call: .
j_call: TRBJ1-6
clone_size: .
cdr3_nt: TGTGCCAGCAGTTACTCGATGCCGGGATCACCCCTCCACTTT
cdr3_aa: CASSYSMPGSPLHF

v_call: TRBV5-1
d_call: TRBD2
j_call: TRBJ2-1
clone_size: .
cdr3_nt: TGCGCCAGCAGCATCCCGGGACTAGCGGGGGGCCGGGGGGAGCAGTTCTTC
cdr3_aa: CASSIPGLAGGRGEQFF

v_call: TRBV5-1
d_call: .
j_call: TRBJ1-2
clone_size: .
cdr3_nt: TGCGCCAGCAGCTTGGGCGGGACCTCCGGTACCTTC
cdr3_aa: CASSLGGTSGTF

v_call: TRBV4-1
d_call: .
j_call: TRBJ2-7
clone_size: .
cdr3_nt: TGCGCCAGCAGCCAACCTACCGGGACAAAAGAGAAAGAGCAGTACTTC
cdr3_aa: CASSQPTGTKEKEQYF

v_call: TRBV28
d_call: TRBD1
j_call: TRBJ2-5
clone_size: .
cdr3_nt: TGTGCCAGCAGACCAAACAGGGGAAAAGAGACCCAGTACTTC
cdr3_aa: CASRPNRGKETQYF

v_call: TRBV5-4
d_call: .
j_call: TRBJ2-1
clone_size: once
cdr3_nt: TGTGCCAGCAGCCGGGGGAGCGCTAAGAACTCCTACAATGAGCAGTTCTTC
cdr3_aa: CASSRGSAKNSYNEQFF

v_call: TRBV19
d_call: .
j_call: TRBJ1-3
clone_size: .
cdr3_nt: TGTGCCAGTGGACAGATCGGAAACACCATATATTTT
cdr3_aa: CASGQIGNTIYF

v_call: TRBV18
d_call: TRBD2
j_call: TRBJ2-1
clone_size: .
cdr3_nt: TGTGCCAGCTCACCGTCTAGCGGGGGGAATGAGCAGTTCTTC
cdr3_aa: CASSPSSGGNEQFF

v_call: TRBV6-5
d_call: .
j_call: TRBJ2-7
clone_size: few
cdr3_nt: TGTGCCAGCAGTTACAGGGGGACCGAGCAGTACTTC
cdr3_aa: CASSYRGTEQYF

v_call: TRBV19
d_call: .
j_call: TRBJ1-2
clone_size: once
cdr3_nt: TGTGCCAGTAGTATATCCCCTGATAGGAGCTATGGCTACACCTTC
cdr3_aa: CASSISPDRSYGYTF

v_call: TRBV7-9
d_call: TRBD1
j_call: TRBJ2-7
clone_size: .
cdr3_nt: TGTGCCAGCAGCTTAACAACAGGGGGTACAGGCGACGAGCAGTACTTC
cdr3_aa: CASSLTTGGTGDEQYF

v_call: TRBV6-1
d_call: TRBD1
j_call: TRBJ2-7
clone_size: few
cdr3_nt: TGTGCCAGCAGTGGTGGACAGGGAACCTACGAGCAGTACTTC
cdr3_aa: CASSGGQGTYEQYF

v_call: TRBV5-1
d_call: .
j_call: TRBJ2-5
clone_size: .
cdr3_nt: TGCGCCAGCAGCTTGGCAGGGGCCGAAGAGACCCAGTACTTC
cdr3_aa: CASSLAGAEETQYF

v_call: TRBV29-1
d_call: TRBD2
j_call: TRBJ2-1
clone_size: .
cdr3_nt: TGCAGCGTTCAAACTAGCGGGGGGGCCAATGAGCAGTTCTTC
cdr3_aa: CSVQTSGGANEQFF

v_call: TRBV7-6
d_call: .
j_call: TRBJ2-3
clone_size: .
cdr3_nt: TGTGCCAGCAGCTTAGCGGTAGGGGGAGGCACAGATACGCAGTATTTT
cdr3_aa: CASSLAVGGGTDTQYF

v_call: TRBV4-1
d_call: TRBD2
j_call: TRBJ2-1
clone_size: few
cdr3_nt: TGCGCCAGCAGCCAAGGCGGGACTAGCAATGAGCAGTTCTTC
cdr3_aa: CASSQGGTSNEQFF

v_call: TRBV7-2
d_call: TRBD1
j_call: TRBJ1-3
clone_size: .
cdr3_nt: TGTGCCAGCAGACATACAGGGGCTGGAAACACCATATATTTT
cdr3_aa: CASRHTGAGNTIYF

v_call: TRBV6-6
d_call: TRBD1
j_call: TRBJ2-1
clone_size: .
cdr3_nt: TGTGCCAGCCGGCAGGGGGCTAATGAGCAGTTCTTC
cdr3_aa: CASRQGANEQFF

v_call: TRBV19
d_call: .
j_call: TRBJ2-5
clone_size: .
cdr3_nt: TGTGCCAGTAGTATAGAATCGAGGGAGACCCAGTACTTC
cdr3_aa: CASSIESRETQYF

v_call: TRBV5-1
d_call: .
j_call: TRBJ1-2
clone_size: .
cdr3_nt: TGCGCCAGCAGTGACAGATTGAACTATGGCTACACCTTC
cdr3_aa: CASSDRLNYGYTF

v_call: TRBV30
d_call: TRBD1
j_call: TRBJ1-6
clone_size: .
cdr3_nt: TGTGCCGGCGCGGGACAGGGAGCTTCACCCCTCCACTTT
cdr3_aa: CAGAGQGASPLHF

v_call: TRBV12-5
d_call: .
j_call: TRBJ2-5
clone_size: .
cdr3_nt: TGTGCTAGTGGTTTTTCCAGGGGACAAGAGACCCAGTACTTC
cdr3_aa: CASGFSRGQETQYF

v_call: TRBV11-1
d_call: .
j_call: TRBJ2-7
clone_size: .
cdr3_nt: TGTGCCAGCAGCCGATCCGGGAGCTCCTACGAGCAGTACTTC
cdr3_aa: CASSRSGSSYEQYF

v_call: TRBV7-9
d_call: .
j_call: TRBJ1-5
clone_size: .
cdr3_nt: TGTGCCAGCAGCTTCGGAGGGGCCCAGCTCCAGCATTTT
cdr3_aa: CASSFGGAQLQHF

v_call: TRBV5-1
d_call: TRBD1
j_call: TRBJ1-3
clone_size: .
cdr3_nt: TGCGCCAGCAGCCCTAATTTACAGGGGGCTGGAAACACCATATATTTT
cdr3_aa: CASSPNLQGAGNTIYF

v_call: TRBV7-8
d_call: TRBD2
j_call: TRBJ2-1
clone_size: once
cdr3_nt: TGTGCCAGCAGCTTATACCTAGCGGGGGCGGGGGAGCAGTTCTTC
cdr3_aa: CASSLYLAGAGEQFF